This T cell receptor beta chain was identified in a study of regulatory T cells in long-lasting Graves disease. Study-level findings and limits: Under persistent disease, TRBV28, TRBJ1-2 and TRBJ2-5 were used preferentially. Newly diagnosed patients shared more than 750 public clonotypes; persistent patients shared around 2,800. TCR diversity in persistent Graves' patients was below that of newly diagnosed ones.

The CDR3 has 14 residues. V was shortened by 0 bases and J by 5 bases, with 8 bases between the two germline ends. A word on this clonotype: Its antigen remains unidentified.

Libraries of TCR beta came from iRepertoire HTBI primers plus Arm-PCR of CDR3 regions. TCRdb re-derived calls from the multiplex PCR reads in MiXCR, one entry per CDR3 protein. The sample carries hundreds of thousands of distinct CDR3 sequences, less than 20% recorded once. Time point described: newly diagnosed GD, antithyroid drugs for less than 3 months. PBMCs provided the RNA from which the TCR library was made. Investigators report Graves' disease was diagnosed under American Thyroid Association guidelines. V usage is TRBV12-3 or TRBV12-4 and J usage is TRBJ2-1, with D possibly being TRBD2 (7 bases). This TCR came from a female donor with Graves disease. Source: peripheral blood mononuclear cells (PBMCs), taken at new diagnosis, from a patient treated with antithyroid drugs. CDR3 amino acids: CASSLAGGHNEQFF. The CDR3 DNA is TGTGCCAGCAGTTTAGCGGGGGGGCACAATGAGCAGTTCTTC.